One sample yielded the 18 T cell receptor beta chains listed below, sequenced in a study of T cell repertoires in cytomegalovirus infection. TCRdb reprocessed the reads with MiXCR, giving one entry per CDR3 protein. The sample carries under 500,000 distinct CDR3 sequences, under 55% recorded once. Their antigens remain unidentified. Sequencing was performed on cultured PBMCs, taken from culture after CMV antigen stimulation. Receptors were obtained from a human donor in good health (CMV status not recorded). Some clones in this sample may be carry-over from other donors' samples.

The gene calls are TRBV6-5 and TRBJ2-2, with 10 bases lining up with TRBD1. This CDR3 contains 18 residues. The V and J ends lost 5 bases and 4 bases, in that order; junction bases with no gene match: 13. Per the germline V gene, CDR1 is MNHEY and CDR2 is SVGAGI. The CDR3 DNA follows: TGTGCCAGCAGTAGGGACTACCGTGGACAGGGGGGCACCGGGGAGCTGTTTTTT. Translation gives CASSRDYRGQGGTGELFF.

The chain joins TRBV10-3 to TRBJ2-5; D may be TRBD2 (6 bases). Germline V lookup: CDR1 ENHRY, CDR2 SYGVKD. The CDR3 sequence is 14 residues long. V shed 8 bases and J shed 1 base, with 14 bases lying between them. The CDR3 sequence: CAIGVGGGQETQYF. The CDR3 DNA reads TGTGCCATCGGTGTGGGGGGTGGCCAAGAGACCCAGTACTTC.

The chain employs TRBV12-3 or TRBV12-4 and TRBJ1-2; D call uncertain. The CDR3 extends over 14 amino acids. The V gene lost 0 bases and the J gene lost 4 bases, with 9 bases spanning the gap. The CDR3 is CASSLAVGSYGYTF. Written as DNA, the CDR3 is TGTGCCAGCAGTTTAGCAGTGGGAAGCTATGGCTACACCTTC.

J is TRBJ2-4 and V is TRBV29-1, with 8 bases aligning to TRBD1. The CDR3 totals 13 residues. CDR1 and CDR2 (germline): SQVTM, ANQGSEA. The ends lost 5 bases at V and 6 bases at J; junction bases unmatched: 6. The CDR3 DNA reads TGCAGCGTTCCCAGGGGGCCGGGAAACATTCAGTACTTC. This encodes CSVPRGPGNIQYF.

The J gene is TRBJ2-7, the V gene TRBV7-2, with 8 bases matching TRBD2. V was pared by 2 bases and J by 2 bases, with 8 bases of the junction left unmatched. The V gene's germline CDR1 is SGHTA and CDR2 FQGNSA. The CDR3 contains 16 residues. The CDR3 region is CASSLTGGGPAYEQYF. The CDR3 bases are TGTGCCAGCAGCTTAACGGGGGGGGGGCCTGCCTACGAGCAGTACTTC.

The V and J genes are TRBV7-6 and TRBJ2-5, with D possibly TRBD2 on 6 matching bases. The CDR3 runs to 15 residues. Germline loops: CDR1 SGHVS, CDR2 FNYEAQ. V lost 1 base to trimming and J lost 4 bases, with 13 bases between them. The CDR3 DNA reads as TGTGCCAGCAGCTTAGGAGGTGGGGGGTTAGAGACCCAGTACTTC. Its protein is CASSLGGGGLETQYF. Supplemented by reference TRBV7-6 and TRBJ2-5, the full variable domain reads GAGVSQSPRYKVTKRGQDVALRCDPISGHVSLYWYRQALGQGPEFLTYFNYEAQQDKSGLPNDRFSAERPEGSISTLTIQRTEQRDSAMYRCASSLGGGGLETQYFGPGTRLLVL.

This clonotype was seen more than once but under ten times. This chain connects TRBV7-7 to TRBJ2-1; 9 nucleotides agree with TRBD1. The length of the CDR3 is 19 residues. Per germline, CDR1 SSHAT and CDR2 FNYEAQ (reference sequence). V lost 2 bases and J lost 4; bases outside the gene matches: 15. CDR3 sequence: CASSLSLATAGQGYNEQFF. In nucleotides, the CDR3 is TGTGCCAGCAGCTTATCATTGGCCACCGCGGGACAGGGATACAATGAGCAGTTCTTC.

V is TRBV5-5 and J is TRBJ1-4; weak D call: TRBD1 (6 bases). V gave up 1 base and J gave up 6 bases, with 16 bases separating them. Germline CDR1 is SGHKS and CDR2 is YYEKEE (reference sequence). The length of the CDR3 is 16 residues. The CDR3 DNA reads TGTGCCAGCAGCTTGACGGGGGGGGCAGGGTATGAAAAACTGTTTTTT. It codes for CASSLTGGAGYEKLFF.

The CDR3 nucleotides are TGTGCCAGCAGCCTAGAGGAGGCGGTTTTCTTTACTAGCGCCAAAAACATTCAGTACTTC. Residues: CASSLEEAVFFTSAKNIQYF. V usage is TRBV7-2 and J usage is TRBJ2-4; perhaps TRBD2 as D (6 bases). V lost 5 bases, J lost 1 base, and 27 bases lay in between. Germline CDR1 SGHTA, CDR2 FQGNSA. The CDR3 totals 20 residues.

This clonotype was seen only a few times. The chain carries TRBV7-2 and TRBJ1-2; 7 bases are a match to TRBD1. This CDR3 region has 14 residues. Germline loops: CDR1 SGHTA, CDR2 FQGNSA. V was clipped by 5 bases and J by 4 bases; unmatched bases: 7. The DNA for the CDR3 is TGTGCCAGCAGCCTCACAGGGGCAGTCTATGGCTACACCTTC. Translating gives CASSLTGAVYGYTF.

This chain links TRBV19 with TRBJ2-7; D ambiguous. Germline-derived CDR1 and CDR2 are LNHDA and SQIVND (reference sequence). The germline V and J ends were trimmed by 1 base and 7 bases, with 11 bases remaining between them. This CDR3 region has 13 residues. For the CDR3, the DNA is TGTGCCAGTAGTATAGGTGGAGTATCAGAGCAGTACTTC. This sequence encodes CASSIGGVSEQYF.

This chain uses TRBV7-9 with TRBJ2-5; D possibly corresponds to TRBD1 (7 bases). This CDR3 contains 15 residues. V lost 5 bases and J 5 bases, leaving 18 bases between the germline ends. In germline, CDR1 is SEHNR, CDR2 FQNEAQ (reference sequence). CDR3 amino acids: CASSARQGGRETQYF. DNA for the CDR3: TGTGCCAGCAGCGCCCGACAGGGAGGTAGGGAGACCCAGTACTTC.

The chain is built from TRBV20-1 and TRBJ1-2; D uncertain. The V gene's germline CDR1 is DFQATT and CDR2 SNEGSKA (reference sequence). The CDR3 is 17 amino acids. V dropped 0 bases and J dropped 0 bases, with 17 bases sitting between them. The CDR3 DNA reads TGCAGTGCTAGAGATCTCGACCGATCCGTTCCTAACTATGGCTACACCTTC. It yields the protein CSARDLDRSVPNYGYTF.

The chain joins TRBV7-6 to TRBJ2-7, with TRBD2 identical over 11 bases. Losses at the gene ends were 6 bases for V and 4 bases for J; bases not matched to a gene: 8. Germline CDR1 reads SGHVS; CDR2 reads FNYEAQ. The length of the CDR3 is 15 residues. The CDR3 DNA reads TGTGCCAGCAGTGTGACTAGCGGGATCGGTTACGAGCAGTACTTC. Amino acid sequence: CASSVTSGIGYEQYF.

A single count supports this clonotype. This chain connects TRBV7-9 to TRBJ2-5; 8 bases align to TRBD1. Per germline, CDR1 SEHNR and CDR2 FQNEAQ (reference sequence). J was trimmed by 3 bases and V by 3 bases; bases with no gene match: 3. The CDR3 is 14 amino acids. The CDR3 coding sequence is TGTGCCAGCAGCTTCCGGACAGGGAAAGAGACCCAGTACTTC. Amino acids: CASSFRTGKETQYF.

This clonotype was detected a few times. The chain is built from TRBV28 and TRBJ1-5; D gene uncertain. Germline V lookup: CDR1 MDHEN, CDR2 SYDVKM. The CDR3 extends over 16 amino acids. V was clipped by 3 bases and J by 6 bases, with 18 bases between them. The CDR3 DNA is TGTGCCAGCAGTTTCGGGCAGAAAGGTCGTGGTCAGCCCCAGCATTTT. Protein product: CASSFGQKGRGQPQHF.

This clonotype has only a few counts. V gene TRBV20-1 combines with J gene TRBJ2-3, with a possible D match to TRBD1 (6 bases). Between the trimmed V and J ends, which lost 8 bases and 0 bases, there was a span of 15 bases. The germline V gene encodes CDR1 DFQATT and CDR2 SNEGSKA (reference sequence). The CDR3 loop spans 14 amino acids. The CDR3 DNA follows: TGCAGTTCCCACCCAGGGGTGAGCACAGATACGCAGTATTTT. Translation gives CSSHPGVSTDTQYF.

This chain joins TRBV7-2 and TRBJ2-3; 7 nucleotides align to TRBD1. Losses at the gene ends were 3 bases for V and 0 bases for J; bases not matched to a gene: 6. The germline V gene has CDR1 SGHTA and CDR2 FQGNSA. The CDR3 is made up of 16 amino acids. The CDR3 is CASSFKGGPSTDTQYF. The CDR3 nucleotides are TGTGCCAGCAGCTTTAAAGGGGGCCCTAGCACAGATACGCAGTATTTT.